The 5 T cell receptor beta chains reported below all come from one sample, sequenced in a study of CD8 T cells in ankylosing spondylitis. TCRdb ran MiXCR on the 5' RACE reads and lists one entry per CDR3 protein. Of around 340,000 distinct CDR3 sequences listed, about 15% are singletons. Source material: blood, either unsorted or a sorted T cell fraction (not recorded which). The receptor set was obtained from a male donor with ankylosing spondylitis or in good health (not recorded which).

This clonotype showed up many times. V and J are TRBV6-4 and TRBJ2-3; D remains unclear. Deletions cut 0 bases from V and 2 bases from J, with 3 bases between. The CDR3 consists of 13 residues. CDR1 and CDR2 from the germline V gene are MRHNA and SNTAGT. The CDR3 loop reads CASSDSDTDTQYF. The CDR3, as DNA: TGTGCCAGCAGTGACTCGGACACAGATACGCAGTATTTT.

The chain carries TRBV5-1 and TRBJ2-7, with 7 bases identical to TRBD2. The ends lost 4 bases at V and 2 bases at J; junction bases unmatched: 6. The CDR3 is 14 amino acids. Germline loops: CDR1 SGHRS, CDR2 YFSETQ. The CDR3 loop reads CASSPTSDPYEQYF. CDR3 bases: TGCGCCAGCAGCCCCACTAGCGACCCCTACGAGCAGTACTTC.

CDR3 coding DNA: TGTGCCAGTAGTATGGGACAGGGGCTGCCGAACACTGAAGCTTTCTTT. This translates into CASSMGQGLPNTEAFF. The chain combines TRBV19 with TRBJ1-1, with 10 bases aligning to TRBD1. J was trimmed by 1 base and V by 3 bases; bases with no gene match: 5. Germline CDR1 LNHDA, CDR2 SQIVND (reference sequence). The length of the CDR3 is 16 residues.

V gene TRBV4-1 combines with J gene TRBJ1-2; TRBD1 agrees at 10 bases. The CDR3 has 15 residues. J was trimmed by 4 bases and V by 0 bases; bases with no gene match: 2. Germline V gives CDR1 MGHRA, CDR2 YSYEKL. CDR3 DNA: TGCGCCAGCAGCCAAGAGGGACAGGGGACCTATGGCTACACCTTC. This gives the protein CASSQEGQGTYGYTF.

This clonotype was observed a handful of times. CDR3 in DNA: TGCAGTGGAGAGGCCATCTCTGGGGCCAACGTCCTGACTTTC. Protein product: CSGEAISGANVLTF. This chain joins TRBV20-1 and TRBJ2-6; D uncertain. V lost 7 bases, J lost 0 bases, and 10 bases lay in between. Looked up from germline, CDR1 is DFQATT and CDR2 is SNEGSKA (reference sequence). This CDR3 has 14 amino acids.